The 10 T cell receptor beta chains reported below all come from one sample, sequenced in a study of blood T cell repertoires in COVID-19. Clones were read by immunoSEQ multiplex PCR, and TCRdb kept only the in-frame ones, dropping some. The sample holds fewer than 200,000 clones, 76% seen once. The material sequenced was peripheral blood. All receptors come from a woman older than 75 with acute or convalescent COVID-19.

This clone has just one count. The chain links TRBV5-6 to TRBJ2-5; TRBD2 matches at 11 bases. Germline V gene lookup returns CDR1 SGHDT and CDR2 YYEEEE. The CDR3 length is 16 residues. With 1 base clipped from V and 5 bases from J, the junction kept 7 bases outside the gene matches. The CDR3 spells CASSLLLAGGGETQYF. The CDR3, as DNA: TGTGCCAGCAGCTTGCTCCTAGCGGGGGGAGGCGAGACCCAGTACTTC.

V and J are TRBV7-2 and TRBJ2-7; no definite D call. The CDR3 spans 12 residues. Trimming left V 3 bases short and J 4 bases short, with 7 bases between. Per the germline V gene, CDR1 is SGHTA and CDR2 is FQGNSA. The CDR3 coding sequence is TGTGCCAGCAGCTTTGACATTTACGAGCAGTACTTC. It specifies CASSFDIYEQYF.

This chain joins TRBV20-1 and TRBJ1-4, with D unclear. The CDR3 length is 11 residues. V gave up 0 bases and J gave up 7 bases, with 3 bases separating them. Germline V gives CDR1 DFQATT, CDR2 SNEGSKA (reference sequence). The CDR3 nucleotides read TGCAGTGCTAGAGATCGTGAAAAACTGTTTTTT. It encodes CSARDREKLFF.

This clone has only a few counts. This rearrangement joins TRBV6-5 to TRBJ1-2; D possibly corresponds to TRBD1 (6 bases). In germline, CDR1 is MNHEY, CDR2 SVGAGI. This CDR3 contains 15 residues. V lost 0 bases and J 4 bases, leaving 12 bases between the germline ends. The CDR3 DNA follows: TGTGCCAGCAGTTACTCAGACCAGGGGACCTATGGCTACACCTTC. Encoded protein: CASSYSDQGTYGYTF.

In its sample, this clone was seen a few times. The chain couples TRBV29-1 to TRBJ1-1, with a weak D call TRBD1 (6 bases). In germline, CDR1 is SQVTM, CDR2 ANQGSEA. This CDR3 is built from 14 residues. V was clipped by 1 base and J by 0 bases, with 9 bases between them. The CDR3 loop reads CSVEGDNLNTEAFF. CDR3 coding DNA: TGCAGCGTTGAAGGGGACAATCTGAACACTGAAGCTTTCTTT.

The chain combines TRBV19 with TRBJ1-5, with D unresolved. Trimming removed 9 bases from V and 2 bases from J, with 17 bases in between. CDR3 length: 15 amino acids. CDR1 and CDR2 from the germline V gene are LNHDA and SQIVND (reference sequence). CDR3: CASTEHNGGNQPQHF. In DNA form, the CDR3 reads TGTGCCAGCACTGAGCACAACGGGGGCAATCAGCCCCAGCATTTT.

This chain connects TRBV9 to TRBJ2-1, with a possible D match to TRBD1 (6 bases). Germline CDR1 is SGDLS and CDR2 is YYNGEE. Trimming removed 3 bases at V and 3 bases at J, with 10 bases between. This CDR3 region has 14 residues. This CDR3 reads CASSGQQGYNEQFF. The DNA for the CDR3 is TGTGCCAGCAGCGGACAACAGGGCTACAATGAGCAGTTCTTC.

There are many counts of this clone. J is TRBJ1-1 and V is TRBV25-1; TRBD1 aligns across 8 bases. Germline trimming cut 5 bases from V and 4 bases from J; bases unmatched to any gene: 6. Germline V CDR1 and CDR2: MGHDK, SYGVNS. This CDR3 is built from 14 residues. The CDR3 is CASSHRQGTTEAFF. CDR3 coding DNA: TGTGCCAGCAGTCACCGACAGGGGACCACTGAAGCTTTCTTT. Variable domain in full (rest from reference TRBV25-1 and TRBJ1-1): EADIYQTPRYLVIGTGKKITLECSQTMGHDKMYWYQQDPGMELHLIHYSYGVNSTEKGDLSSESTVSRIRTEHFPLTLESARPSHTSQYLCASSHRQGTTEAFFGQGTRLTVV.

This clone turned up a few times. J is TRBJ1-1 and V is TRBV11-2; possible D gene TRBD1, 6 bases. The CDR3 is made up of 16 amino acids. V was clipped by 5 bases and J by 0 bases, with 16 bases between them. Looked up from germline, CDR1 is SGHAT and CDR2 is FQNNGV. Here the CDR3 DNA reads TGTGCCAGCAGCCCTCCCGGGACATTTATGAACACTGAAGCTTTCTTT. It specifies CASSPPGTFMNTEAFF.

This CDR3 reads CSVATHRGARTEAFF. CDR3 nucleotides: TGCAGCGTCGCGACACACAGGGGCGCTAGGACTGAAGCTTTCTTT. The gene calls are TRBV29-1 and TRBJ1-1, with 7 bases fitting TRBD1. Germline loops: CDR1 SQVTM, CDR2 ANQGSEA. Trimming took 6 bases from V and 5 from J; bases not matched to a gene: 15. The CDR3 is made up of 15 amino acids.